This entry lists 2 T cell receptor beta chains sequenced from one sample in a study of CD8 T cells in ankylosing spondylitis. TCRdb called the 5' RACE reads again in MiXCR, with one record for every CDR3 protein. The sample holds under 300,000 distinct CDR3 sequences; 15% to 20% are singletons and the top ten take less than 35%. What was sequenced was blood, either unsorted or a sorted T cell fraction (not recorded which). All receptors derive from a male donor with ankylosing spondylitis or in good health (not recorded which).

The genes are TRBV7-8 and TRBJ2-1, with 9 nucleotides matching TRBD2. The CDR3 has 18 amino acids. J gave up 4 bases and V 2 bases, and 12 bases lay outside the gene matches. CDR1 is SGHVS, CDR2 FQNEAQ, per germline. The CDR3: CASSLSGGPSGLYNEQFF. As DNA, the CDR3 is TGTGCCAGCAGCTTAAGCGGGGGGCCTAGCGGGTTATACAATGAGCAGTTCTTC.

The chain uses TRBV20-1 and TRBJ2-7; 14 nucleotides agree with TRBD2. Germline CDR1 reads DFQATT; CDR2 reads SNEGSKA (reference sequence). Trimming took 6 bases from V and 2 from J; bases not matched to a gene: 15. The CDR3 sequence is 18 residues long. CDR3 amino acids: CSAGPGLAGARYPYEQYF. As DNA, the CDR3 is TGCAGTGCCGGTCCGGGACTAGCGGGAGCTCGGTACCCCTACGAGCAGTACTTC.